The T cell receptor beta chain described here comes from a study of T cell changes during pregnancy in multiple sclerosis (dated by TCRdb to the late 2010s). Study-level background: The study examined how the T cell repertoire changed over the course of pregnancy in women with multiple sclerosis.

CDR1 and CDR2 are read off the germline V gene as MNHEY and SVGAGI. V is clipped by 3 bases and J by 0 bases, and the sequence between their germline boundaries is 15 bases long. From the cysteine up to the phenylalanine, the CDR3 has a length of 16 residues. Left in the record is the CDR3 DNA by itself, 48 bases read in frame from the first base. Receptor libraries were prepared by the immunoSEQ multiplex PCR assay. TCRdb took over this immuneACCESS table, retaining in-frame rearrangements with V and J assigned. Such tables are incomplete; in checked studies, under half of the missing clones stem from an unresolved V gene, and the remainder is unexplained. The sample data list 30,000 to 50,000 clones, and about 90% of these were observed just once. The ten biggest clones cover approximately 0.79% of the sample. As to this clone: Its antigen remains undetermined. Base qualities were left out, and no much larger clone turns up one base away.

This sample comprised CD4+ T cells from peripheral blood mononuclear cells, obtained in the third trimester of pregnancy. The chain joins TRBV6-5 to TRBJ2-7; the D segment could be TRBD2, given 5 matching bases. The TCR comes from a female donor with multiple sclerosis, enrolled in a pregnancy study. The sequence in DNA is TGTGCCAGCAGTTATACGCGCCCGGGAAGCTCCTACGAGCAGTACTTC. Its coded protein is CASSYTRPGSSYEQYF.